A selection of T cell receptor beta chains follows, all from one sample in a study of beta chain features in type 1 diabetes. Produced via immunoSEQ multiplex PCR; TCRdb's table is partial and in-frame only. The sample carries 360,000 or so clones, 15% to 20% recorded once. Sequencing input: naive CD4+ T cells from blood. All receptors come from a young woman in good health. The CDR3 runs from the conserved cysteine through the conserved F or W. The order of the fields is J gene, CDR3 length, D gene, clone size, V gene, CDR3 protein, CDR3 DNA. A D gene is named only where the DNA matches it firmly. Some rows have no size entry. The others give once, few or many, or a class for an expanded clone.

j_gene: TRBJ1-4; len: 12; d_gene: .; abundance: .; v_gene: TRBV29-1; CDR3aa: CSVDQGNEKLFF; CDR3nt: TGCAGCGTTGATCAGGGGAATGAAAAACTGTTTTTT
j_gene: TRBJ1-2; len: 12; d_gene: .; abundance: .; v_gene: TRBV2; CDR3aa: CASSEARGGYTF; CDR3nt: TGTGCCAGCAGTGAAGCGCGGGGTGGCTACACCTTC
j_gene: TRBJ1-4; len: 12; d_gene: .; abundance: .; v_gene: TRBV7-2; CDR3aa: CASSLPNEKLFF; CDR3nt: TGTGCCAGCAGCCTCCCTAATGAAAAACTGTTTTTT
j_gene: TRBJ2-7; len: 14; d_gene: TRBD1; abundance: .; v_gene: TRBV11-1; CDR3aa: CASSPGQGKYEQYF; CDR3nt: TGTGCCAGCAGCCCGGGACAGGGTAAATACGAGCAGTACTTC
j_gene: TRBJ2-2; len: 15; d_gene: TRBD2; abundance: .; v_gene: TRBV2; CDR3aa: CASSLTSAAAGELFF; CDR3nt: TGTGCCAGCAGTTTGACTAGCGCGGCGGCTGGGGAGCTGTTTTTT
j_gene: TRBJ1-2; len: 15; d_gene: .; abundance: few; v_gene: TRBV9; CDR3aa: CASSVRTGIGYGYTF; CDR3nt: TGTGCCAGCAGCGTTAGAACAGGGATTGGGTATGGCTACACCTTC
j_gene: TRBJ2-7; len: 14; d_gene: .; abundance: .; v_gene: TRBV6-5; CDR3aa: CASSLHRYSYEQYF; CDR3nt: TGTGCCAGCAGTCTTCACAGGTACTCCTACGAGCAGTACTTC
j_gene: TRBJ1-1; len: 10; d_gene: .; abundance: .; v_gene: TRBV20-1; CDR3aa: CSATPGGSSF; CDR3nt: TGCAGTGCTACTCCGGGAGGTAGCTCTTTT
j_gene: TRBJ2-4; len: 15; d_gene: .; abundance: few; v_gene: TRBV2; CDR3aa: CASSVELVAKNIQYF; CDR3nt: TGTGCCAGCAGTGTTGAACTGGTGGCCAAAAACATTCAGTACTTC
j_gene: TRBJ2-5; len: 18; d_gene: .; abundance: .; v_gene: TRBV9; CDR3aa: CASSVGRRGGQDQETQYF; CDR3nt: TGTGCCAGCAGCGTAGGACGGAGGGGGGGACAGGACCAAGAGACCCAGTACTTC
j_gene: TRBJ2-1; len: 12; d_gene: .; abundance: few; v_gene: TRBV2; CDR3aa: CASSDSGIEQFF; CDR3nt: TGTGCCAGCAGTGATTCAGGGATTGAGCAGTTCTTC
j_gene: TRBJ1-2; len: 13; d_gene: .; abundance: .; v_gene: TRBV29-1; CDR3aa: CSVGGENNYGYTF; CDR3nt: TGCAGCGTTGGGGGCGAAAATAACTATGGCTACACCTTC
j_gene: TRBJ2-3; len: 14; d_gene: TRBD2; abundance: .; v_gene: TRBV5-4; CDR3aa: CASRFSGGGDTQYF; CDR3nt: TGTGCCAGCAGGTTTAGCGGGGGGGGCGATACGCAGTATTTT
j_gene: TRBJ2-5; len: 15; d_gene: TRBD2; abundance: few; v_gene: TRBV27; CDR3aa: CASRLAGLARETQYF; CDR3nt: TGTGCCAGCAGATTAGCGGGACTAGCGAGGGAGACCCAGTACTTC
j_gene: TRBJ2-3; len: 14; d_gene: .; abundance: .; v_gene: TRBV29-1; CDR3aa: CSGARDSDTDTQYF; CDR3nt: TGCAGCGGTGCGCGGGACAGTGACACAGATACGCAGTATTTT
j_gene: TRBJ1-2; len: 12; d_gene: .; abundance: .; v_gene: TRBV30; CDR3aa: CAWSQNSRGYTF; CDR3nt: TGTGCCTGGAGTCAGAACAGCCGGGGCTACACCTTC
j_gene: TRBJ2-2; len: 15; d_gene: TRBD2; abundance: .; v_gene: TRBV5-1; CDR3aa: CASSSQRENTGELFF; CDR3nt: TGCGCCAGCAGCTCCCAGCGGGAGAACACCGGGGAGCTGTTTTTT
j_gene: TRBJ2-7; len: 17; d_gene: TRBD2; abundance: few; v_gene: TRBV23-1; CDR3aa: CASSQSLGLAGGHEQYF; CDR3nt: TGCGCCAGCAGTCAATCGTTGGGACTAGCGGGAGGACACGAGCAGTACTTC
j_gene: TRBJ2-1; len: 15; d_gene: TRBD2; abundance: few; v_gene: TRBV6-1; CDR3aa: CASSPLPIAGLEQFF; CDR3nt: TGTGCCAGCAGTCCCCTCCCAATAGCGGGGCTTGAGCAGTTCTTC
j_gene: TRBJ2-1; len: 16; d_gene: TRBD2; abundance: few; v_gene: TRBV29-1; CDR3aa: CSVANVAGGPYNEQFF; CDR3nt: TGCAGCGTTGCTAATGTAGCGGGAGGGCCCTACAATGAGCAGTTCTTC
j_gene: TRBJ2-1; len: 13; d_gene: .; abundance: .; v_gene: TRBV4-3; CDR3aa: CASSLESNNEQFF; CDR3nt: TGCGCCAGCAGCCTTGAGAGCAACAATGAGCAGTTCTTC
j_gene: TRBJ2-1; len: 16; d_gene: .; abundance: few; v_gene: TRBV25-1; CDR3aa: CASSEWGQGGSNEQFF; CDR3nt: TGTGCCAGCAGTGAATGGGGTCAGGGTGGTAGCAATGAGCAGTTCTTC
j_gene: TRBJ2-7; len: 16; d_gene: TRBD1; abundance: few; v_gene: TRBV6-4; CDR3aa: CASSPKPGQGLVEQYF; CDR3nt: TGTGCCAGCAGTCCGAAACCGGGACAGGGCCTTGTCGAGCAGTACTTC
j_gene: TRBJ2-3; len: 14; d_gene: .; abundance: .; v_gene: TRBV7-8; CDR3aa: CASSPRGGRGTQYF; CDR3nt: TGTGCCAGCAGCCCCCGCGGAGGGCGAGGTACGCAGTATTTT
j_gene: TRBJ1-1; len: 16; d_gene: TRBD1; abundance: .; v_gene: TRBV6-5; CDR3aa: CASSYARDSLNTEAFF; CDR3nt: TGTGCCAGCAGTTACGCCCGGGACAGTTTGAACACTGAAGCTTTCTTT
j_gene: TRBJ1-4; len: 14; d_gene: TRBD1; abundance: .; v_gene: TRBV30; CDR3aa: CAWSWGQGARKLFF; CDR3nt: TGTGCCTGGAGTTGGGGACAGGGAGCGAGAAAACTGTTTTTT
j_gene: TRBJ1-1; len: 15; d_gene: TRBD1; abundance: .; v_gene: TRBV5-4; CDR3aa: CASSVGGQGDTEAFF; CDR3nt: TGTGCCAGCAGCGTTGGAGGACAGGGAGACACTGAAGCTTTCTTT
j_gene: TRBJ2-7; len: 14; d_gene: .; abundance: once; v_gene: TRBV18; CDR3aa: CASSPSTAGDEQYF; CDR3nt: TGTGCCAGCTCACCATCCACGGCAGGTGACGAGCAGTACTTC
j_gene: TRBJ1-3; len: 16; d_gene: TRBD1; abundance: .; v_gene: TRBV9; CDR3aa: CASSEGDRGYGNTIYF; CDR3nt: TGTGCCAGCAGCGAGGGGGACAGGGGATACGGAAACACCATATATTTT
j_gene: TRBJ1-4; len: 16; d_gene: TRBD1; abundance: .; v_gene: TRBV15; CDR3aa: CATSRSTGVTNEKLFF; CDR3nt: TGTGCCACCAGCAGGTCCACAGGGGTTACTAATGAAAAACTGTTTTTT
j_gene: TRBJ1-1; len: 15; d_gene: .; abundance: .; v_gene: TRBV7-3; CDR3aa: CASSLAGGTYTEAFF; CDR3nt: TGTGCCAGCAGCTTAGCCGGCGGCACTTACACTGAAGCTTTCTTT
j_gene: TRBJ2-1; len: 18; d_gene: .; abundance: .; v_gene: TRBV5-1; CDR3aa: CASSLPPRMSGGTNEQFF; CDR3nt: TGCGCCAGCAGCTTGCCCCCGCGGATGAGCGGCGGGACGAATGAGCAGTTCTTC
j_gene: TRBJ2-2; len: 12; d_gene: .; abundance: once; v_gene: TRBV4-3; CDR3aa: CASRDITGELFF; CDR3nt: TGCGCCAGCCGTGACATCACCGGGGAGCTGTTTTTT
j_gene: TRBJ2-6; len: 16; d_gene: .; abundance: few; v_gene: TRBV5-6; CDR3aa: CASSTSAGSGANVLTF; CDR3nt: TGTGCCAGCAGCACAAGCGCGGGCTCTGGGGCCAACGTCCTGACTTTC
j_gene: TRBJ2-7; len: 13; d_gene: TRBD2; abundance: few; v_gene: TRBV30; CDR3aa: CAWGSGRAPEQYF; CDR3nt: TGTGCCTGGGGTAGCGGGAGGGCCCCGGAGCAGTACTTC
j_gene: TRBJ2-5; len: 14; d_gene: TRBD2; abundance: few; v_gene: TRBV9; CDR3aa: CASSDSGRVETQYF; CDR3nt: TGTGCCAGCAGCGATAGCGGGAGGGTGGAGACCCAGTACTTC
j_gene: TRBJ1-6; len: 15; d_gene: .; abundance: .; v_gene: TRBV7-3; CDR3aa: CASSLSGPSDSPLHF; CDR3nt: TGTGCCAGCAGCTTAAGCGGGCCGTCGGACTCACCCCTCCACTTT
j_gene: TRBJ2-1; len: 12; d_gene: .; abundance: few; v_gene: TRBV19; CDR3aa: CASSTILAEQFF; CDR3nt: TGTGCCAGTAGTACTATCCTAGCTGAGCAGTTCTTC
j_gene: TRBJ1-1; len: 13; d_gene: TRBD1; abundance: .; v_gene: TRBV4-1; CDR3aa: CASSAQGITEAFF; CDR3nt: TGCGCCAGCAGCGCACAGGGGATCACTGAAGCTTTCTTT
j_gene: TRBJ1-2; len: 14; d_gene: .; abundance: .; v_gene: TRBV5-1; CDR3aa: CASSIGSSDYGYTF; CDR3nt: TGCGCCAGCAGTATTGGCAGTAGCGACTATGGCTACACCTTC
j_gene: TRBJ2-1; len: 14; d_gene: TRBD2; abundance: few; v_gene: TRBV2; CDR3aa: CASSVWRENNEQFF; CDR3nt: TGTGCCAGCAGTGTATGGCGGGAGAACAATGAGCAGTTCTTC
j_gene: TRBJ2-3; len: 13; d_gene: .; abundance: few; v_gene: TRBV4-2; CDR3aa: CASSPLIVDTQYF; CDR3nt: TGTGCCAGCAGCCCTCTAATCGTAGATACGCAGTATTTT
j_gene: TRBJ2-3; len: 14; d_gene: .; abundance: few; v_gene: TRBV6-5; CDR3aa: CASSYGGSTDTQYF; CDR3nt: TGTGCCAGCAGTTACGGCGGGAGCACAGATACGCAGTATTTT
j_gene: TRBJ1-1; len: 17; d_gene: TRBD1; abundance: .; v_gene: TRBV4-3; CDR3aa: CASSQTTGQGLNTEAFF; CDR3nt: TGCGCCAGCAGCCAAACTACGGGACAGGGGTTGAACACTGAAGCTTTCTTT
j_gene: TRBJ2-7; len: 14; d_gene: TRBD1; abundance: .; v_gene: TRBV18; CDR3aa: CASSPGTGRSEQYF; CDR3nt: TGTGCCAGCTCACCCGGGACAGGGAGATCCGAGCAGTACTTC
j_gene: TRBJ1-2; len: 13; d_gene: .; abundance: .; v_gene: TRBV29-1; CDR3aa: CSVGLTGDYGYTF; CDR3nt: TGCAGCGTCGGCTTGACAGGCGACTATGGCTACACCTTC
j_gene: TRBJ2-7; len: 15; d_gene: TRBD1; abundance: few; v_gene: TRBV5-6; CDR3aa: CASSTTGTGPYEQYF; CDR3nt: TGTGCCAGCAGCACCACCGGGACAGGGCCCTACGAGCAGTACTTC
j_gene: TRBJ1-5; len: 14; d_gene: .; abundance: .; v_gene: TRBV9; CDR3aa: CASSVGGGNQPQHF; CDR3nt: TGTGCCAGCAGCGTAGGTGGAGGGAATCAGCCCCAGCATTTT
j_gene: TRBJ2-6; len: 15; d_gene: .; abundance: .; v_gene: TRBV6-1; CDR3aa: CASILFVGGANVLTF; CDR3nt: TGTGCCAGTATACTATTTGTTGGGGGGGCCAACGTCCTGACTTTC
j_gene: TRBJ1-2; len: 15; d_gene: .; abundance: .; v_gene: TRBV9; CDR3aa: CASSVGAGANYGYTF; CDR3nt: TGTGCCAGCAGCGTAGGGGCGGGAGCTAACTATGGCTACACCTTC
j_gene: TRBJ2-1; len: 15; d_gene: .; abundance: few; v_gene: TRBV11-2; CDR3aa: CASSEAVSSYNEQFF; CDR3nt: TGTGCCAGCAGCGAAGCGGTGAGCTCCTACAATGAGCAGTTCTTC
j_gene: TRBJ1-3; len: 13; d_gene: TRBD1; abundance: few; v_gene: TRBV30; CDR3aa: CASDRATGNTIYF; CDR3nt: TGTGCCTCCGACAGGGCCACTGGAAACACCATATATTTT
j_gene: TRBJ1-2; len: 16; d_gene: TRBD1; abundance: .; v_gene: TRBV5-4; CDR3aa: CASSHLDRAPNYGYTF; CDR3nt: TGTGCCAGCAGCCACCTTGACAGGGCTCCAAACTATGGCTACACCTTC
j_gene: TRBJ2-7; len: 14; d_gene: TRBD1; abundance: .; v_gene: TRBV10-3; CDR3aa: CAIADRGFGYEQYF; CDR3nt: TGTGCCATCGCGGACAGGGGGTTCGGCTACGAGCAGTACTTC
j_gene: TRBJ2-3; len: 15; d_gene: TRBD2; abundance: .; v_gene: TRBV30; CDR3aa: CAWSNVAGGPDTQYF; CDR3nt: TGTGCCTGGAGCAATGTAGCGGGGGGGCCCGATACGCAGTATTTT
j_gene: TRBJ2-2; len: 15; d_gene: TRBD1; abundance: few; v_gene: TRBV19; CDR3aa: CASSWTGRSTGELFF; CDR3nt: TGTGCCAGTAGCTGGACAGGGAGGAGCACCGGGGAGCTGTTTTTT
j_gene: TRBJ1-1; len: 13; d_gene: .; abundance: .; v_gene: TRBV18; CDR3aa: CASSPKGVTEAFF; CDR3nt: TGTGCCAGCTCACCAAAGGGAGTTACTGAAGCTTTCTTT
j_gene: TRBJ1-1; len: 12; d_gene: .; abundance: .; v_gene: TRBV29-1; CDR3aa: CSVVQGYTEAFF; CDR3nt: TGCAGCGTTGTCCAGGGTTATACTGAAGCTTTCTTT
j_gene: TRBJ2-7; len: 13; d_gene: TRBD1; abundance: few; v_gene: TRBV30; CDR3aa: CAWMAEGAYEQYF; CDR3nt: TGTGCCTGGATGGCAGAGGGGGCGTACGAGCAGTACTTC
j_gene: TRBJ1-1; len: 14; d_gene: TRBD1; abundance: .; v_gene: TRBV2; CDR3aa: CASSELTRTGEAFF; CDR3nt: TGTGCCAGCAGTGAACTTACTAGGACAGGTGAAGCTTTCTTT